The rows below give T cell receptor beta chains drawn from one sample of a study of T cell responses to AZD1222 COVID-19 vaccine. Assay: immunoSEQ multiplex PCR; the TCRdb copy retains only in-frame clones and omits some. The profile shows some 180,000 clones, 88% of them singletons. This specimen was peripheral blood, taken on day 0 of AZD1222 vaccination. The receptors were sampled from an adult in good health. Each CDR3 is given with its conserved first and last residue. D genes are given only for firm matches. Rows may omit the clone size; those that give it use once, few, many or a size class.

d_call cdr3_length clone_size j_call v_call cdr3_aa cdr3_nt
TRBD1 14 - TRBJ1-2 TRBV7-2 CASSRKTGDYGYTF TGTGCCAGCAGCCGGAAGACAGGGGACTATGGCTACACCTTC
- 11 - TRBJ1-4 TRBV3-1/TRBV3-2 CASRRNEKLFF TGTGCCAGCAGGCGAAATGAAAAACTGTTTTTT
- 11 - TRBJ1-1 TRBV30 CAWSNGEGAFF TGTGCCTGGAGTAATGGGGAGGGAGCTTTCTTT
TRBD2 16 - TRBJ2-7 TRBV6-2/TRBV6-3 CASSWESGGASYEQYF TGTGCCAGCAGTTGGGAAAGCGGGGGGGCCTCCTACGAGCAGTACTTC
- 13 - TRBJ1-1 TRBV15 CATSRDQGTEAFF TGTGCCACCAGTAGGGATCAGGGCACTGAAGCTTTCTTT
- 16 - TRBJ2-1 TRBV5-4 CASSLGLGGDYNEQFF TGTGCCAGCAGCTTGGGACTAGGGGGTGACTACAATGAGCAGTTCTTC
TRBD1 15 - TRBJ1-1 TRBV7-3 CASSSQGQGGTEAFF TGTGCCAGCAGCTCCCAAGGACAGGGAGGTACTGAAGCTTTCTTT
- 12 - TRBJ1-1 TRBV7-8 CASSLKGAEAFF TGTGCCAGCAGCTTAAAGGGGGCTGAAGCTTTCTTT
- 11 - TRBJ1-1 TRBV6-1 CASSEVGAAFF TGTGCCAGCAGTGAAGTCGGGGCAGCTTTCTTT
- 13 - TRBJ2-7 TRBV10-2 CASNIGLGYEQYF TGCGCCAGCAATATCGGACTCGGATACGAGCAGTACTTC
- 14 few TRBJ2-7 TRBV6-5 CATRPGGVTYEQYF TGTGCCACCCGCCCCGGCGGGGTGACCTACGAGCAGTACTTC
TRBD1 16 - TRBJ1-4 TRBV5-1 CASSVADRGRSEKLFF TGCGCCAGCAGTGTCGCTGACAGGGGAAGGAGTGAAAAACTGTTTTTT
- 16 few TRBJ1-1 TRBV30 CAWSVSGSTMNTEAFF TGTGCCTGGAGTGTATCGGGTAGCACCATGAACACTGAAGCTTTCTTT
TRBD1 14 - TRBJ1-1 TRBV7-3 CASSLQQGGTEAFF TGTGCCAGCAGCTTACAACAGGGGGGGACTGAAGCTTTCTTT
- 19 few TRBJ1-3 TRBV30 CAWRQTWGRDALSGNTIYF TGTGCCTGGAGGCAAACGTGGGGCAGGGATGCTCTCTCTGGAAACACCATATATTTT
TRBD2 16 once TRBJ2-1 TRBV18 CASSPPGLAGVVEQFF TGTGCCAGCTCACCACCGGGGCTAGCGGGAGTGGTTGAGCAGTTCTTC
- 13 - TRBJ2-7 TRBV2 CASRWQGYHEQYF TGTGCCAGCAGGTGGCAGGGGTACCACGAGCAGTACTTC
- 17 - TRBJ2-1 TRBV5-1 CASSLGGLSDLGSEQFF TGCGCCAGCAGCTTGGGGGGACTTAGCGACCTAGGGAGTGAGCAGTTCTTC
- 19 - TRBJ2-7 TRBV7-2 CASSLYRGRIIAGVYEQYF TGTGCCAGCAGCCTATACAGGGGGCGGATAATAGCGGGGGTCTACGAGCAGTACTTC
- 15 - TRBJ1-5 TRBV6-5 CASSVIGNSNQPQHF TGTGCCAGCAGCGTGATAGGGAATAGCAATCAGCCCCAGCATTTT
- 13 - TRBJ1-5 TRBV19 CASSISGSQPQHF TGTGCCAGTAGTATCTCGGGGTCTCAGCCCCAGCATTTT
- 13 once TRBJ1-1 TRBV27 CASSLGGSHEAFF TGTGCCAGCAGTCTCGGAGGATCCCATGAAGCTTTCTTT
- 12 - TRBJ2-7 TRBV9 CASSPQGYEQYF TGTGCCAGCAGCCCCCAGGGCTACGAGCAGTACTTC
TRBD1 13 - TRBJ2-5 TRBV29-1 CSVSRDSGQTQYF TGCAGCGTTTCCCGGGACAGTGGTCAGACCCAGTACTTC
TRBD2 16 - TRBJ2-3 TRBV28 CASSFREVFRTDTQYF TGTGCCAGCAGTTTCCGGGAGGTTTTTAGGACAGATACGCAGTATTTT
- 14 - TRBJ1-2 TRBV7-9 CASSLGVDGYGYTF TGTGCCAGCAGCTTAGGTGTAGATGGCTATGGCTACACCTTC
TRBD2 16 - TRBJ2-5 TRBV5-4 CAGTLAGLAGQETQYF TGTGCCGGAACCTTGGCCGGACTAGCGGGACAAGAGACCCAGTACTTC
- 14 - TRBJ2-7 TRBV19 CASSIRERAYEQYF TGTGCCAGTAGTATAAGGGAGCGGGCCTACGAGCAGTACTTC
- 11 - TRBJ1-1 TRBV15 CATSMNTEAFF TGTGCCACCTCTATGAACACTGAAGCTTTCTTT
TRBD1 15 - TRBJ1-1 TRBV5-1 CASGGQGAPVTEAFF TGCGCCAGCGGAGGACAGGGGGCGCCGGTTACTGAAGCTTTCTTT
- 14 - TRBJ2-1 TRBV7-3 CASSLRGLGNEQFF TGTGCCAGCAGCTTACGCGGACTGGGGAATGAGCAGTTCTTC
- 12 - TRBJ1-1 TRBV2 CASSGDTYEAFF TGTGCCAGCAGTGGGGACACATATGAAGCTTTCTTT
TRBD1 15 - TRBJ1-2 TRBV7-9 CASSPPTGPNYGYTF TGTGCCAGCAGCCCCCCGACAGGGCCTAACTATGGCTACACCTTC
- 13 few TRBJ1-2 TRBV12-3/TRBV12-4 CASRQRANYGYTF TGTGCCAGCAGACAGAGAGCCAACTATGGCTACACCTTC
- 13 - TRBJ1-5 TRBV19 CASSMEGYQPQHF TGTGCCAGTAGTATGGAGGGTTATCAGCCCCAGCATTTT
- 13 - TRBJ1-1 TRBV29-1 CSVTGNLNTEAFF TGCAGCGTGACCGGGAACCTGAACACTGAAGCTTTCTTT
- 14 - TRBJ1-6 TRBV7-9 CASSSWRGRSPLHF TGTGCCAGCAGCTCTTGGAGGGGAAGATCACCCCTCCACTTT
TRBD2 15 - TRBJ2-5 TRBV4-1 CASSQGLAGVETQYF TGCGCCAGCAGCCAGGGACTAGCGGGCGTGGAGACCCAGTACTTC
TRBD1 11 - TRBJ1-1 TRBV12-5 CASAQGQEAFF TGTGCTAGTGCCCAAGGACAGGAGGCTTTCTTT
- 13 - TRBJ2-7 TRBV7-2 CASSLPGPYEQYF TGTGCCAGCAGCTTACCGGGGCCCTACGAGCAGTACTTC
TRBD2 16 - TRBJ2-2 TRBV11-3 CASSLTSGANTGELFF TGTGCCAGCAGCTTGACTAGCGGGGCGAACACCGGGGAGCTGTTTTTT
- 14 - TRBJ2-3 TRBV7-3 CASSERPLTDTQYF TGTGCCAGCAGCGAGAGACCACTCACAGATACGCAGTATTTT
TRBD1 18 - TRBJ2-6 TRBV14 CASSAGTADLSGANVLTF TGTGCCAGCAGCGCCGGGACAGCCGATCTCTCTGGGGCCAACGTCCTGACTTTC
- 15 - TRBJ2-2 TRBV11-2 CASSGTSKGTGELFF TGTGCCAGCAGCGGGACTTCCAAAGGAACCGGGGAGCTGTTTTTT
- 17 - TRBJ1-5 TRBV30 CAWSVHRGPYSNQPQHF TGTGCCTGGAGTGTACATCGAGGTCCCTATAGCAATCAGCCCCAGCATTTT